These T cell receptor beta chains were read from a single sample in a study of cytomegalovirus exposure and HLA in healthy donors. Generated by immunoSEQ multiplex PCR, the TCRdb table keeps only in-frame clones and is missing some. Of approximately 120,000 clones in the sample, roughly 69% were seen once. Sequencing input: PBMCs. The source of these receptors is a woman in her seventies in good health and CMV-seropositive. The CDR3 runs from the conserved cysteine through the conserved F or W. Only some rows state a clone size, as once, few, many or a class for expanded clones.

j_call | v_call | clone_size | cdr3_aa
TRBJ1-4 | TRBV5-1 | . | CASNPDRGEKLFF
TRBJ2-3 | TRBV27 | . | CASSSGILSTDTQYF
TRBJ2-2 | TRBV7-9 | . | CASSFGGTGELFF
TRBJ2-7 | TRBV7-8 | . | CASSLRGGQGAYEQYF
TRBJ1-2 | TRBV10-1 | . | CASRETGTYAYGYTF
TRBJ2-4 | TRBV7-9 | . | CASSRGLAKNIQYF
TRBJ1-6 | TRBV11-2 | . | CASSLGTGTSPLHF
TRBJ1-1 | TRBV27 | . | CASTSVFGNTEAFF
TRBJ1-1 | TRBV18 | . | CASSPRQMENTNTEAFF
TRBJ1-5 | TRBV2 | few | CASSESPAGIGQPQHF
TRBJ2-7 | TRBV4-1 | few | CASSHSGTGGFYEQYF
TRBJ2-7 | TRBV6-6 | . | CASSSLAGGYEQYF
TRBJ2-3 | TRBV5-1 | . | CASSLPLAGENTDTQYF
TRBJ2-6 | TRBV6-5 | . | CASSSGGAGANVLTF
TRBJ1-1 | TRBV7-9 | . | CASSLSGGANTEAFF
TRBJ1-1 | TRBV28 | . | CASQGQINEAFF
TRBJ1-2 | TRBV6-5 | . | CASQPPGQIPGGYTF
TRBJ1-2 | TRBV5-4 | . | CASRSDRGLGYTF
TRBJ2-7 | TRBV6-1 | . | CASSEVAVTYEQYF
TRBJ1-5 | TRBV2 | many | CASSAGINQPQHF
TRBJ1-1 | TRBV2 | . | CASSRTGNTEAFF
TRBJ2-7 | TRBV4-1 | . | CASSQGRGTYEQYF
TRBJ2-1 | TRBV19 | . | CASSIDSSSSYNEQFF
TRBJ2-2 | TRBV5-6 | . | CASSWGVVAGNTGELFF
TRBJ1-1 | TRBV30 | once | CAWSVKTTAPHTEAFF
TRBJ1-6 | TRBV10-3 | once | CAISPGQGNSPLHF
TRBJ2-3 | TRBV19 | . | CASSPFGLAGGTDTQYF
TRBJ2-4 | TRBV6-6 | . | CASSSAGTSGKNIQYF
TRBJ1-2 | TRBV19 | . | CASYQGNYGYTF
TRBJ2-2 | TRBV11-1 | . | CASSRGAGGFTGELFF
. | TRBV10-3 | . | CAINPGQGYEQYF
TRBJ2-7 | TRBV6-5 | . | CASSYSGTASYEQYF
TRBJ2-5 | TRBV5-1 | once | CASSLDPSGGVQETQYF
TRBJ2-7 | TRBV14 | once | CASSYTGTGTGEQYF
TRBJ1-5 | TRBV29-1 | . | CSVGTGSRQPQHF